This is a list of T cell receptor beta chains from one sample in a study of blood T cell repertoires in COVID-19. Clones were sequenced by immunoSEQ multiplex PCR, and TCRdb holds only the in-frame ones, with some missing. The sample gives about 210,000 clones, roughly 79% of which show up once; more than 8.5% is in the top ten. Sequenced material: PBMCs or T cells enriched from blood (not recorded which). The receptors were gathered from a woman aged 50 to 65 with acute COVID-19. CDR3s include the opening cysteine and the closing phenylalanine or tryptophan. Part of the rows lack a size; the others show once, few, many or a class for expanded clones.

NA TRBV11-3 CASSFGGGYNEQFF
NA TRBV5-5 CASSLELGAEGYTF
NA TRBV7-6 CASSLAPPTSGVVYEQYF
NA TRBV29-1 CSAGRSGRAIDEQFF
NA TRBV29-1 CSVEGTGDHGYGYTF
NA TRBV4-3 CASSQEPGHYLLAKNIQYF
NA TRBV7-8 CASSFRDSSYEQYF
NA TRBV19 CASSGAAGANVLTF
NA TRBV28 CASTSGGGGPYNEQFF
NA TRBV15 CATSRASGGPQSGGTDTQYF
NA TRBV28 CASSPDRGVSPLHF
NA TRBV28 CATGDRGFYEQYF
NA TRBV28 CASRQGLSEQFF
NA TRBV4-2 CASSQGLASSTDTQYF
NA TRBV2 CASTGDNGPQHF
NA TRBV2 CATSGGGYEQYF
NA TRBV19 CASYRGGSGNTEAFF
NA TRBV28 CASSRRDRFHELDYTF
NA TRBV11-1 CASSLGTYGGPVTQYF
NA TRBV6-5 CASRLNTGELFF
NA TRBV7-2 CASSSERGQGGFVYF
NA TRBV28 CASSLRGQGPYEQYF
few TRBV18 CASSPGRVVDGYTF
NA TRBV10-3 CAISRAGTDTQYF
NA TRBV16 CASSQSVQGGYTF
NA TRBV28 CASKKPGQGTYEQYF
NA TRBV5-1 CASRREASYEQYF
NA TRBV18 CASSPPNRNNEQFF
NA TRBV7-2 CASSVLAGGPLEQYF
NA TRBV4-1 CASSQAGQGGYGELFF
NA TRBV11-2 CASSWTGGSTEAFF
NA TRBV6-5 CASSRTGRTNYGYTF
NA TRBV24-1 CATSDPSPGGGGYTF
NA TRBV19 CASSIVNRNTEAFF
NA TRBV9 CASSVVEAFDTQYF
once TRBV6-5 CASSSGQGPYNEQFF
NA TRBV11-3 CASSATGQETQYF
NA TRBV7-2 CASSPRSGANVLTF
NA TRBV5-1 CASSLGARGLDTEAFF
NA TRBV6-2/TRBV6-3 CASNPPGGVYGYTF
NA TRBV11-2 CASSPGQGSYNEQFF
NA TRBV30 CAWQGTMFSGMNTGELFF
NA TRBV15 CATSRDIALAGGVRTDTQYF
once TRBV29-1 CSVEERDRSNYGYTF
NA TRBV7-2 CASSSGLAGETQYF
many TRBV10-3 CAIKAGGNSGNTIYF
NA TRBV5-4 CASSPIGGGVFYEQYF
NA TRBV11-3 CASSLGGMSSTEAFF
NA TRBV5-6 CASSLGLGQGAYGYTF
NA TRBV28 CASSLLGQALNTEAFF
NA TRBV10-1 CAPPRGRLFF
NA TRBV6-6 CASSATGGQETQYF
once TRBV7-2 CASSLFGGRGFSNEKLFF
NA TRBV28 CATVRFAEAFF
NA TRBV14 CASSQVNTFYGYTF
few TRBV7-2 CASSFTSGSYEQYF
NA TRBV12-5 CASGSALVGGYTF
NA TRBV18 CASSPSTGNQPQHF
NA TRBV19 CASSISLAEGYGYTF